In this sample, the clone carrying this TCR beta chain turned up a few times. This CDR3 is 15 amino acids long. Germline loops: CDR1 SGHKS, CDR2 YYEKEE (reference sequence). V shed 4 bases and J shed 5 bases, with 18 bases lying between them. This sample was taken from a study of blood T cells in healthy people across ages. Each donor had roughly 10 milliliters of peripheral blood drawn. Sample-barcoded 5' priming and a J-beta primer mix drove a second PCR of 7 to 11 cycles. Each CDR3 protein is one row after TCRdb ran MiXCR on the 5' RACE reads. The table lists approximately 780,000 distinct CDR3 sequences, 20% to 30% of them singletons. These data are also associated with another study on T cells of mothers and their children. From that report: Over five children, together with their three healthy Caucasian mothers, made up the donors. Random nucleotides (2-4) and sample barcodes were added by the M1S primer used in the second PCR. For each mother, over 8 million TCR beta CDR3 reads were obtained, and for each child, about 3 million.

V and J are TRBV5-5 and TRBJ2-5; the D gene could be TRBD1 or TRBD2 (5 bases each). Sequenced input: blood. This clonotype was sampled from a boy under 18 in good health. CDR3: CASSPGNRGGETQYF. DNA for the CDR3: TGTGCCAGCAGCCCAGGGAATCGGGGCGGCGAGACCCAGTACTTC.